Included here is one T cell receptor beta chain sequence, with context. Its antigen is unidentified. Sequenced by immunoSEQ multiplex PCR; TCRdb stores in-frame clones only, minus some. Of 20,000 to 30,000 clones in the sample, roughly four fifths were seen once. This record belongs to a study of T cells in narcolepsy. Overall study findings and caveats: Healthy controls reportedly lacked the autoreactive clonotypes serially found in patients' blood. Same-patient CSF and blood CD4+ T cell clonotypes included HCRT-specific and TRIB2-specific autoreactive ones.

Germline CDR1 reads SGHNT; CDR2 reads YYREEE (reference sequence). The CDR3 totals 16 residues. With V trimmed by 4 bases and J by 5 bases, 6 bases remained unmatched. The specimen sequenced was memory (CD45RA-) CD4+ T cells from blood. The chain recombines TRBV5-4 with TRBJ2-5; 15 bases line up with TRBD2. The sequence was collected from a human donor in good health. CDR3 bases: TGTGCCAGCAGCCAGGGACTAGCGGGAGGTGGGGAGACCCAGTACTTC. Translating it yields CASSQGLAGGGETQYF.